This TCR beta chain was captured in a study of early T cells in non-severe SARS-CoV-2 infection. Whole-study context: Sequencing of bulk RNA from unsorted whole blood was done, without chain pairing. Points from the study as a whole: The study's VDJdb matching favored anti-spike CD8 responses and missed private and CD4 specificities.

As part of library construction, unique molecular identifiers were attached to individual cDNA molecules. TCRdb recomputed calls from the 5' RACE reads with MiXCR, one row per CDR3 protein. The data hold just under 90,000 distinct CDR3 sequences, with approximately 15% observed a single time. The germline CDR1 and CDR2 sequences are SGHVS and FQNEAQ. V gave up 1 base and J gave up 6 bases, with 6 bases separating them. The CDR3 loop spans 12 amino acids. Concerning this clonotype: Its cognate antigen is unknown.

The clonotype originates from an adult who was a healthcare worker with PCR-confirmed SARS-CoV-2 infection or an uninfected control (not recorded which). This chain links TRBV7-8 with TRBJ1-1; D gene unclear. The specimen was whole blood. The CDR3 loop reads CASSLGRPEAFF. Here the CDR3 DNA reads TGTGCCAGCAGCTTAGGCCGCCCTGAAGCTTTCTTT.